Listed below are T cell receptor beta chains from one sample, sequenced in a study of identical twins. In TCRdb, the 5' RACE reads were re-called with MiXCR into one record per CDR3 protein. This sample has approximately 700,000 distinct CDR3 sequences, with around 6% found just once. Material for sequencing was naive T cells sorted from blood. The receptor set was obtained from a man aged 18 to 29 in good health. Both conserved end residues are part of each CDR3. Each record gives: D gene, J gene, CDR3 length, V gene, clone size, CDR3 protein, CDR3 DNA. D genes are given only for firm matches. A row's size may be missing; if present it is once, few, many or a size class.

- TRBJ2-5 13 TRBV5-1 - CASSRDGLETQYF TGCGCCAGCAGCCGGGACGGGCTGGAGACCCAGTACTTC
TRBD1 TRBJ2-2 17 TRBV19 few CASSIIRPTGRTGELFF TGTGCCAGTAGTATCATCCGCCCGACAGGGCGGACCGGGGAGCTGTTTTTT
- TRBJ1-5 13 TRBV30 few CAWGADSNQPQHF TGTGCCTGGGGGGCCGATAGCAATCAGCCCCAGCATTTT
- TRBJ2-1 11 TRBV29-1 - CSVKTGRGQFF TGCAGCGTGAAAACTGGCAGGGGGCAGTTCTTC
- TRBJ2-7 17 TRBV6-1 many CASSAQTRKTSQNEQYF TGTGCCAGCAGTGCACAAACGAGAAAGACTAGTCAGAACGAGCAGTACTTC
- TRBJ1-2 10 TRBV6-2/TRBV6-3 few CASSSGGYTF TGTGCCAGCAGCTCGGGTGGCTACACCTTC
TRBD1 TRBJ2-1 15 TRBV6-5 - CASSYRRTGGNEQFF TGTGCCAGCAGTTACAGAAGGACAGGGGGGAATGAGCAGTTCTTC
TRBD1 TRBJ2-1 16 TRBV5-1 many CASSLEPGQGYDEQFF TGCGCCAGCAGCTTGGAACCGGGACAGGGGTACGATGAGCAGTTCTTC
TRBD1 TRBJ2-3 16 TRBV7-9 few CASSNPGQTDSDTQYF TGTGCCAGCAGTAATCCGGGACAGACTGATTCAGATACGCAGTATTTT
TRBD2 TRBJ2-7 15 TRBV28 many CASRPGTSGVYEQYF TGTGCCAGCAGGCCCGGGACTAGCGGAGTCTACGAGCAGTACTTC
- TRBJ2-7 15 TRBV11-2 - CASSPQADGGYEQYF TGTGCCAGCAGCCCACAAGCGGACGGGGGCTACGAGCAGTACTTC
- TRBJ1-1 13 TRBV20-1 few CSASAGTNTEAFF TGCAGTGCTAGTGCGGGCACCAACACTGAAGCTTTCTTT
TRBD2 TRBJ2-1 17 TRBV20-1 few CSASKVRTSLGDNEQFF TGCAGTGCTAGTAAAGTTCGGACTAGTCTAGGCGACAATGAGCAGTTCTTC
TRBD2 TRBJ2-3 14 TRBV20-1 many CSASGGRSTDTQYF TGCAGTGCGTCGGGCGGGAGGAGCACAGATACGCAGTATTTT
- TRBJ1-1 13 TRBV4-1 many CASSRGPTTEAFF TGCGCCAGCAGCAGAGGGCCGACCACTGAAGCTTTCTTT
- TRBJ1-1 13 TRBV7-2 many CASSLMGVGEAFF TGTGCCAGCAGCTTAATGGGGGTGGGAGAAGCTTTCTTT
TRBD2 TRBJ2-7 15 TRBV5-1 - CASSYGPSGRYEQYF TGCGCCAGCAGCTATGGTCCTAGCGGGAGGTACGAGCAGTACTTC
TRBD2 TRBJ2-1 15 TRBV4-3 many CASSRRLAGYNEQFF TGCGCCAGCAGCCGCAGACTAGCGGGCTACAATGAGCAGTTCTTC
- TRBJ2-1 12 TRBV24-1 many CATSDPINEQFF TGTGCCACCAGTGACCCGATCAATGAGCAGTTCTTC
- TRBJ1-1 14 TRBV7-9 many CASSLAISDTEAFF TGTGCCAGCAGCTTAGCGATCAGCGACACTGAAGCTTTCTTT
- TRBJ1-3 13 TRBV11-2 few CASSLDGRNTIYF TGTGCCAGCAGCTTAGACGGTCGAAACACCATATATTTT
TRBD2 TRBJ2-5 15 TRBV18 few CASSGLAGVQETQYF TGTGCCAGCTCAGGGCTAGCGGGAGTCCAAGAGACCCAGTACTTC
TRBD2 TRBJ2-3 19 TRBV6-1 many CASSEEGGPRSGSTDTQYF TGTGCCAGCAGTGAGGAGGGAGGGCCCAGATCCGGTAGCACAGATACGCAGTATTTT
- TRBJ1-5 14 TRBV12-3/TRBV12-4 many CASSPSRDNQPQHF TGTGCCAGCAGCCCTTCAAGGGACAATCAGCCCCAGCATTTT
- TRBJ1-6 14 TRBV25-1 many CASSARGGASPLHF TGTGCCAGCAGTGCCAGGGGAGGGGCATCGCCCCTCCACTTT
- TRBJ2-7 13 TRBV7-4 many CASSLKVPQGQYF TGTGCCAGCAGCTTAAAAGTTCCGCAGGGGCAGTACTTC
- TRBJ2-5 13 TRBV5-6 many CASSPGARETQYF TGTGCCAGCAGCCCAGGGGCGAGGGAGACCCAGTACTTC
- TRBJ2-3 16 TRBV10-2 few CASSEVAAYSTDTQYF TGCGCCAGCAGTGAGGTGGCGGCCTATAGCACAGATACGCAGTATTTT
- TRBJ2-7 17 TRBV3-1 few CASSQDLPGTLFYEQYF TGTGCCAGCAGCCAAGATCTGCCGGGAACCCTCTTCTACGAGCAGTACTTC
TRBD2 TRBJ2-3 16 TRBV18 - CASSRALAASTDTQYF TGTGCCAGCTCACGGGCGCTAGCGGCGAGCACAGATACGCAGTATTTT
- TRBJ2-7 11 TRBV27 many CASAQGYEQYF TGTGCCAGCGCACAGGGTTACGAGCAGTACTTC
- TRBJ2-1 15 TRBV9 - CASTAEGPRAHEQFF TGTGCCAGCACAGCAGAGGGGCCTAGAGCCCATGAGCAGTTCTTC
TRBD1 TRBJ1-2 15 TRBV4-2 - CASSQVGTGDYGYTF TGTGCCAGCAGCCAAGTCGGGACAGGGGACTATGGCTACACCTTC
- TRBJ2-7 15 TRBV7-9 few CASSHEGGNRYEQYF TGTGCCAGCAGCCATGAGGGGGGAAATAGGTACGAGCAGTACTTC
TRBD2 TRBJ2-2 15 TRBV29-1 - CSVVISGRDTGELFF TGCAGCGTTGTGATTAGCGGGAGAGATACCGGGGAGCTGTTTTTT
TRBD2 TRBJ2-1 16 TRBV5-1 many CASSTNGLAADNEQFF TGCGCCAGCAGCACCAACGGACTAGCGGCAGACAATGAGCAGTTCTTC
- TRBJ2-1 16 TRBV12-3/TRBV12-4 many CASSLSGVLSWNEQFF TGTGCCAGCAGTTTATCCGGGGTCCTTTCGTGGAATGAGCAGTTCTTC
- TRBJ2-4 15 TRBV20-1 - CSARGDQPAKNIQYF TGCAGTGCTAGGGGGGACCAGCCAGCCAAAAACATTCAGTACTTC
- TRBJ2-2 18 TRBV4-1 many CASSQGVDTLRYTGELFF TGCGCCAGCAGCCAAGGCGTGGACACCTTGAGATACACCGGGGAGCTGTTTTTT
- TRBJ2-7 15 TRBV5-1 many CASNMGQGRTYEQYF TGCGCCAGCAACATGGGGCAGGGGCGAACCTACGAGCAGTACTTC
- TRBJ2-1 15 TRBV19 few CASSIPKKRSSEQFF TGTGCCAGTAGTATTCCCAAGAAAAGGAGTAGTGAGCAGTTCTTC
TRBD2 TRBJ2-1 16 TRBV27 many CASRGLLAGGPTEQFF TGTGCCAGCAGGGGGCTTCTAGCGGGAGGGCCGACTGAGCAGTTCTTC
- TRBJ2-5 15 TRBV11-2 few CASSQRPRYQETQYF TGTGCCAGCAGCCAAAGACCGAGGTACCAAGAGACCCAGTACTTC
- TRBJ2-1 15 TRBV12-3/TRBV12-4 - CASRTRRSSYNEQFF TGTGCCAGCCGTACGCGGAGGAGCTCCTACAATGAGCAGTTCTTC
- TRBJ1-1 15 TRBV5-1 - CASSLVGTVNTEAFF TGCGCCAGCAGCTTGGTGGGGACGGTGAACACTGAAGCTTTCTTT
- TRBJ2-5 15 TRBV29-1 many CSVAPLLRGRETQYF TGCAGCGTAGCCCCCTTACTTCGTGGTAGGGAGACCCAGTACTTC
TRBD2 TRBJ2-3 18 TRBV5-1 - CASSLDPGLAASRDTQYF TGCGCCAGCAGCTTGGACCCTGGGCTAGCGGCGAGTAGGGATACGCAGTATTTT
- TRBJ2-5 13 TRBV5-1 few CASSLEPPGTQYF TGCGCCAGCAGCTTGGAGCCACCCGGGACCCAGTACTTC
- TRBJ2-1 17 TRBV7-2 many CASSSNKLSGVDNEQFF TGTGCCAGCAGCTCAAATAAGCTAAGCGGAGTGGACAATGAGCAGTTCTTC
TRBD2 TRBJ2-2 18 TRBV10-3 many CAIRSTEIRLAGTGELFF TGTGCCATCAGATCTACCGAGATTAGACTAGCCGGCACCGGGGAGCTGTTTTTT
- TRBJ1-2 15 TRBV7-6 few CASSPGSRNHYGYTF TGTGCCAGCAGCCCGGGTAGTCGGAATCACTATGGCTACACCTTC
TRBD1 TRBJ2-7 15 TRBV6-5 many CASSSGQGGGYEQYF TGTGCCAGCAGTTCGGGACAGGGGGGCGGCTACGAGCAGTACTTC
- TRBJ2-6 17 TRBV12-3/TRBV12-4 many CASKGVRVLSGANVLTF TGTGCCAGCAAGGGGGTCCGGGTTCTCTCTGGGGCCAACGTCCTGACTTTC
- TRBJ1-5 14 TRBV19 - CASKMGDVVQPQHF TGTGCCAGTAAGATGGGGGATGTAGTTCAGCCCCAGCATTTT